These 21 T cell receptor beta chains share one sample of origin, sequenced in a study of cytomegalovirus exposure and HLA in healthy donors. The PCR contained 60 Vbeta and 13 Jbeta primers. Sequencing used immunoSEQ multiplex PCR; TCRdb keeps in-frame clones, though not all of them. The sample data list 95,000 to 150,000 clones. The sequenced material came from PBMCs. The receptor source for this set is a man in his forties or fifties in good health and CMV-seronegative.

V is TRBV19 and J is TRBJ1-5; tentatively, D is TRBD1 (6 bases). The V end lost 7 bases, the J end lost 6 bases, and 19 bases lay between the germline ends. The CDR3 loop spans 15 amino acids. Germline-derived CDR1 and CDR2 are LNHDA and SQIVND (reference sequence). The CDR3 bases are TGTGCCAGTAAAACGCTGACAGGTGGGGTTCAGCCCCAGCATTTT. It translates to CASKTLTGGVQPQHF.

The genes are TRBV11-3 and TRBJ1-4; no definite D call. The CDR3 runs 15 residues. The germline V gene has CDR1 SGHNT and CDR2 YENEEA. V was clipped by 8 bases and J by 0 bases, with 13 bases between them. CDR3 in DNA: TGTGCCAGCCGCAGGTTAGGAACAACTAATGAAAAACTGTTTTTT. Translated, it gives CASRRLGTTNEKLFF. The variable domain in full, completed from reference TRBV11-3 and TRBJ1-4, reads EAGVVQSPRYKIIEKKQPVAFWCNPISGHNTLYWYLQNLGQGPELLIRYENEEAVDDSQLPKDRFSAERLKGVDSTLKIQPAELGDSAVYLCASRRLGTTNEKLFFGSGTQLSVL.

This sequence joins TRBV27 and TRBJ2-3, with a possible D match to TRBD2 (7 bases). The CDR3 length is 16 residues. The ends were cut back, 6 bases at V and 3 bases at J, with 19 bases in the middle. Germline V lookup: CDR1 MNHEY, CDR2 SMNVEV (reference sequence). CDR3 sequence (DNA): TGTGCCAGCAGGCCACAGGGAGGGTTTCGGACAGATACGCAGTATTTT. Translation: CASRPQGGFRTDTQYF.

J is TRBJ2-5 and V is TRBV30, with 10 positions matching TRBD1. From germline, CDR1 is GTSNPN and CDR2 SVGIG (reference sequence). The CDR3 loop spans 13 amino acids. Written as DNA, the CDR3 is TGTGCTTCCGAAAGGGACAGGGGAGGGACCCAGTACTTC. Protein product: CASERDRGGTQYF.

The gene calls are TRBV19 and TRBJ2-1; 7 bases match TRBD2. V lost 4 bases and J lost 6; bases outside the gene matches: 9. CDR1 LNHDA and CDR2 SQIVND come from the germline V gene (reference sequence). The CDR3 has 15 residues. DNA for the CDR3: TGTGCCAGTAGTACGTCGGGAGGCATTCGCAATGAGCAGTTCTTC. The encoded protein is CASSTSGGIRNEQFF. Filled out from reference TRBV19 and TRBJ2-1, the complete variable domain reads DGGITQSPKYLFRKEGQNVTLSCEQNLNHDAMYWYRQDPGQGLRLIYYSQIVNDFQKGDIAEGYSVSREKKESFPLTVTSAQKNPTAFYLCASSTSGGIRNEQFFGPGTRLTVL.

This chain links TRBV28 with TRBJ1-4; the D gene is possibly TRBD1 (5 bases). The V gene's germline CDR1 is MDHEN and CDR2 SYDVKM. Trimming removed 5 bases from V and 0 bases from J, with 13 bases in between. The CDR3 length is 16 residues. The CDR3: CASSRGGMATNEKLFF. CDR3 bases: TGTGCCAGCAGTCGCGGGGGGATGGCAACTAATGAAAAACTGTTTTTT.

The genes are TRBV28 and TRBJ1-2; 7 nucleotides agree with TRBD1. Germline CDR1 and CDR2: MDHEN and SYDVKM. The CDR3 has 13 residues. V trimming: 6 bases; J trimming: 5 bases; junction bases outside the gene matches: 6. The CDR3, as DNA: TGTGCCAGCAGACAGGGGACCGAGTATGGCTACACCTTC. Amino acid sequence: CASRQGTEYGYTF.

The chain uses TRBV18 and TRBJ1-5; D is undetermined. Trimming removed 5 bases from V and 2 bases from J, with 10 bases in between. The V gene's germline CDR1 is KGHSH and CDR2 LQKENI. There are 14 residues in the CDR3. The CDR3 DNA reads as TGTGCCAGCTCAGACTCGGTGGGCAATCAGCCCCAGCATTTT. It specifies CASSDSVGNQPQHF.

The chain couples TRBV7-3 to TRBJ1-3; D unresolved. The germline CDR1 and CDR2 sequences are SGHTA and FQGTGA. The CDR3 length is 16 residues. V shed 3 bases and J shed 2 bases, with 14 bases lying between them. In DNA, the CDR3 is TGTGCCAGCAGCTTCCCTCCCGGAGCCCCTGGAAACACCATATATTTT. Its protein product is CASSFPPGAPGNTIYF.

This chain connects TRBV12-5 to TRBJ2-3, with 8 bases identical to TRBD2. V shed 6 bases and J 1 base; nucleotides not matched to a gene: 0. The CDR3 length is 13 residues. CDR1 LGHNT and CDR2 FRNRAP come from the germline V gene. The CDR3 region is CASGTSGTDTQYF. The CDR3 coding sequence is TGTGCTAGTGGGACTAGCGGCACAGATACGCAGTATTTT.

The rearrangement joins TRBV6-1 to TRBJ1-2; D not resolved. The CDR3 contains 13 residues. The V end lost 2 bases, the J end lost 3 bases, and 7 bases lay between the germline ends. Germline assignment: CDR1 MNHNS and CDR2 SASEGT. DNA for the CDR3: TGTGCCAGCAGTGAAAACACGTACTATGGCTACACCTTC. Translated, it gives CASSENTYYGYTF.

This chain connects TRBV7-3 to TRBJ2-5; D may be TRBD2 (5 bases). The tail of the sequence fits TRBJ2-7 better, so the J call may be wrong. The germline V gene encodes CDR1 SGHTA and CDR2 FQGTGA. This CDR3 region has 13 residues. The DNA of the CDR3 is TGTGCCAGCAGCTCCGGGAACTCCTACGAGCAGTACTTC. Amino acid sequence: CASSSGNSYEQYF.

V gene TRBV29-1 combines with J gene TRBJ2-1, with 10 bases fitting TRBD1. CDR3 length equals 17 residues. The J segment lost 6 bases and the V segment lost 5 bases, leaving 16 bases of the junction unmatched. Germline V gene sequence: CDR1 SQVTM, CDR2 ANQGSEA. The CDR3 nucleotides read TGCAGCGTTAACCAAAAAACCGGGACAGGGGTCAGCAATGAGCAGTTCTTC. It yields the protein CSVNQKTGTGVSNEQFF.

The chain combines TRBV2 with TRBJ2-5, with 9 nucleotides matching TRBD2. CDR1 is SNHLY, CDR2 FYNNEI, per germline. This CDR3 region has 15 residues. With 8 bases clipped from V and 3 bases from J, the junction kept 10 bases outside the gene matches. The CDR3 bases are TGTGCCAGCTCGCAGCGGGAGGCCCGGGAAGAGACCCAGTACTTC. It codes for CASSQREAREETQYF.

V usage is TRBV30 and J usage is TRBJ1-5; 9 bases line up with TRBD1. V lost 1 base, J lost 2 bases, and 6 bases stayed unmatched. The CDR3 totals 16 residues. Germline V gene lookup returns CDR1 GTSNPN and CDR2 SVGIG (reference sequence). The CDR3 DNA is TGTGCCTGGAGTGCGGACAGGGGAGGCGGCAATCAGCCCCAGCATTTT. The encoded protein is CAWSADRGGGNQPQHF.

The chain joins TRBV6-5 to TRBJ1-5, with D possibly TRBD1 on 5 matching bases. Trimming removed 0 bases at V and 4 bases at J, with 10 bases between. The germline V gene encodes CDR1 MNHEY and CDR2 SVGAGI. The CDR3 sequence is 15 residues long. This chain's CDR3 is CASSYSSGGNQPQHF. The DNA of the CDR3 is TGTGCCAGCAGTTACTCGTCCGGGGGGAATCAGCCCCAGCATTTT.

V gene TRBV27 combines with J gene TRBJ2-4; maybe TRBD2 (7 bases). The germline gives CDR1 MNHEY, CDR2 SMNVEV (reference sequence). The V end was cut by 0 bases, the J end by 9 bases, with 15 bases between. This CDR3 region has 15 residues. In DNA, the CDR3 is TGTGCCAGCAGTTTATCGGGGGGGGCCGGGGGCATTCAGTACTTC. Amino acids: CASSLSGGAGGIQYF.

J is TRBJ1-1 and V is TRBV19; 9 nucleotides match TRBD1. CDR1 LNHDA and CDR2 SQIVND come from the germline V gene (reference sequence). After removal of 5 bases from V and 5 bases from J, the junction contained 9 bases not matched to a gene. The CDR3 totals 15 residues. This chain's CDR3 is CASSPRDRAGTEAFF. In nucleotides, the CDR3 is TGTGCCAGTAGTCCCCGGGACAGGGCCGGGACTGAAGCTTTCTTT.

This chain uses TRBV21-1 with TRBJ2-5; the table names TRBD2, a call not compared with the DNA. TRBV21-1 is noted as a pseudogene. The CDR3 totals 16 residues. In DNA, the CDR3 is TGTGCCAGCAGCAAAATAGGACTAGCCTCTAAAGAGACCCAGTACTTC. Translating gives CASSKIGLASKETQYF.

The chain couples TRBV10-3 to TRBJ2-1; 11 bases map to TRBD2. CDR1 and CDR2 (germline): ENHRY, SYGVKD. V shed 5 bases, J shed 0 bases, and the junction held 6 bases outside the gene matches. The CDR3 covers 17 residues. The DNA of the CDR3 is TGTGCCATCAGTCCTGTGCTAGCGGGAGGCTCCTACAATGAGCAGTTCTTC. This sequence encodes CAISPVLAGGSYNEQFF.

This rearrangement joins TRBV5-1 to TRBJ2-5; 7 positions agree with TRBD1. The germline gives CDR1 SGHRS, CDR2 YFSETQ. V dropped 0 bases and J dropped 4; count of bases not matched to a gene: 6. The CDR3 length is 15 residues. This CDR3 is CASSLVAGGRETQYF. The CDR3 DNA reads TGCGCCAGCAGCTTGGTGGCAGGGGGACGAGAGACCCAGTACTTC.